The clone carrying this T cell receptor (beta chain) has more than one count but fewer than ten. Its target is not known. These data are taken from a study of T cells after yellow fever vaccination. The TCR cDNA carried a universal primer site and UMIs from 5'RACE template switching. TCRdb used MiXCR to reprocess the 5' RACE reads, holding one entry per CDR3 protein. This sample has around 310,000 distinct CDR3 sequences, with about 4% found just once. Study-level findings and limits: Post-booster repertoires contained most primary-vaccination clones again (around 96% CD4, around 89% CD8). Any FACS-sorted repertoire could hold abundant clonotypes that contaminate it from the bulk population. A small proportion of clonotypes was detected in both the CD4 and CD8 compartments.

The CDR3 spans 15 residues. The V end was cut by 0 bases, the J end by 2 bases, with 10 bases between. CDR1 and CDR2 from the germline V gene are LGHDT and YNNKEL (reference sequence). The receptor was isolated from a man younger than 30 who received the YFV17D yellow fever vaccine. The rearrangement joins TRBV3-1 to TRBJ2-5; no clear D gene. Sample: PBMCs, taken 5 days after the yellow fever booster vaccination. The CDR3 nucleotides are TGTGCCAGCAGCCAAGAGGTCGGCGCGCAAGAGACCCAGTACTTC. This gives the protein CASSQEVGAQETQYF.